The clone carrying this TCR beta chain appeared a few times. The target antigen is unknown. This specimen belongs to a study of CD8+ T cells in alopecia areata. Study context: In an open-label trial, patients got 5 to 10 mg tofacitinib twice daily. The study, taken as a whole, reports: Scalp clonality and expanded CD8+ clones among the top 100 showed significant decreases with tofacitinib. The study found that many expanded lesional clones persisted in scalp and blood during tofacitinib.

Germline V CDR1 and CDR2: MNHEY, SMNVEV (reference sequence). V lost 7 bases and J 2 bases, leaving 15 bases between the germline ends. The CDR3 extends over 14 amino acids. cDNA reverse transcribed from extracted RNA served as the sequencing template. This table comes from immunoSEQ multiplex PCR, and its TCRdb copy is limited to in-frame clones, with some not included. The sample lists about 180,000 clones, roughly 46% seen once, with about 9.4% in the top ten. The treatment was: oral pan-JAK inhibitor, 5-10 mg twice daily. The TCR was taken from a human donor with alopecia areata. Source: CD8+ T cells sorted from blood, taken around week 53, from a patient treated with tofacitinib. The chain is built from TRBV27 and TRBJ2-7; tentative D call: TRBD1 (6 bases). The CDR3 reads CASMLTGQTYEQYF. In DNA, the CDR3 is TGTGCCAGCATGTTAACTGGACAGACCTACGAGCAGTACTTC.